This TCR beta chain was identified during a study of T cells after yellow fever vaccination. Synthesis of TCR cDNA relied on 5'RACE template switching, which attached a universal primer site and UMIs. Each CDR3 protein is one row after TCRdb ran MiXCR on the 5' RACE reads. Of about 630,000 distinct CDR3 sequences listed, 9% to 15% are singletons. The germline gives CDR1 SQVTM, CDR2 ANQGSEA. This CDR3 region has 15 residues. V was shortened by 4 bases and J by 2 bases, with 15 bases between the two germline ends. This clonotype appeared many times. Sample: PBMCs, taken on the day of the yellow fever booster vaccination. The receptor was isolated from a man aged 25-45 years who received the YFV17D yellow fever vaccine. This chain connects TRBV29-1 to TRBJ2-1; D is perhaps TRBD1 (5 bases). The CDR3 spells CSVGFSGLTYNEQFF. CDR3 DNA sequence: TGCAGCGTTGGATTTTCAGGGTTGACCTACAATGAGCAGTTCTTC.